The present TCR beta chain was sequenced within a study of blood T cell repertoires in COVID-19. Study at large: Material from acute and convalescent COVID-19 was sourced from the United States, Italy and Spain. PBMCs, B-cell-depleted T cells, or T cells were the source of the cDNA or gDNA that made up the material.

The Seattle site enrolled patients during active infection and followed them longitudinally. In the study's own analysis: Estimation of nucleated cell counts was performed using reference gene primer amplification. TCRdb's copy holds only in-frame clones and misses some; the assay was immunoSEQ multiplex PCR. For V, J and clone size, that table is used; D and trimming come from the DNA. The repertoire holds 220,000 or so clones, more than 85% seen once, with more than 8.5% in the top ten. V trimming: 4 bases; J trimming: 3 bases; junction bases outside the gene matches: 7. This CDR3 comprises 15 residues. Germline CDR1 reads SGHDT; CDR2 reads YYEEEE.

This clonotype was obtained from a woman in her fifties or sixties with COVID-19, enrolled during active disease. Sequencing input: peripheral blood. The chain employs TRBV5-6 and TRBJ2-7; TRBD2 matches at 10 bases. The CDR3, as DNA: TGTGCCAGCAGCACCCGCCTAGCGGGGGTCTACGAGCAGTACGTC. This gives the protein CASSTRLAGVYEQYV.